These T cell receptor beta chains were read from a single sample in a study of blood T cell repertoires in COVID-19. Sequencing used immunoSEQ multiplex PCR; TCRdb keeps in-frame clones, though not all of them. This repertoire shows about 300,000 clones, 86% found once; its top ten account for 8.5% to 12%. Sequencing was done on a sample of PBMCs or T cells enriched from blood (not recorded which). The receptors derive from a woman in her late teens or twenties who had recovered from COVID-19. CDR3s include the opening cysteine and the closing phenylalanine or tryptophan. A D gene is named only where the DNA matches it firmly. The size of a clone is reported for some rows only, either as once, few or many, or as a class for expanded clones.

j_call clone_size v_call cdr3_length d_call cdr3_aa cdr3_nt
TRBJ2-1 - TRBV3-1/TRBV3-2 13 - CASSQRVQNSQFF TGTGCCAGCAGCCAGAGGGTTCAGAATTCGCAGTTCTTC
TRBJ2-7 - TRBV10-3 13 TRBD1 CAISETGDYEQYF TGTGCCATCAGTGAAACAGGGGACTACGAGCAGTACTTC
TRBJ1-5 - TRBV5-1 17 TRBD1 CASSLAGPRGNNQPQHF TGCGCCAGCAGCTTGGCCGGGCCCAGGGGGAACAATCAGCCCCAGCATTTT
TRBJ2-7 - TRBV29-1 15 - CSVEDRGGGTYEQYF TGCAGCGTTGAAGATCGGGGAGGGGGAACCTACGAGCAGTACTTC
TRBJ2-2 once TRBV2 15 TRBD1 CASSQGQWNTGELFF TGTGCCAGCAGTCAGGGACAGTGGAACACCGGGGAGCTGTTTTTT
TRBJ2-6 - TRBV28 16 - CASSTTGFSGANVLTF TGTGCCAGCAGTACTACCGGTTTCTCTGGGGCCAACGTCCTGACTTTC
TRBJ1-1 once TRBV5-1 14 - CASSLGRESDEAFF TGCGCCAGCAGCTTGGGCAGGGAAAGCGATGAAGCTTTCTTT
TRBJ2-5 - TRBV2 15 - CASSEAPTLEETQYF TGTGCCAGCAGTGAGGCACCCACCTTGGAGGAGACCCAGTACTTC
TRBJ1-4 - TRBV6-5 14 - CASRDYATNEKLFF TGTGCCAGCCGGGATTATGCAACTAATGAAAAACTGTTTTTT
TRBJ2-7 once TRBV29-1 17 TRBD2 CSVEDLRVSGAQGEQYF TGCAGCGTTGAAGATCTTAGGGTGAGCGGGGCCCAAGGCGAGCAGTACTTC
TRBJ1-6 - TRBV7-9 15 - CASSAPGNYNSPLHF TGTGCCAGCAGCGCCCCCGGGAATTATAATTCACCCCTCCACTTT
TRBJ2-3 - TRBV5-1 17 TRBD1 CASSSGAGTGSTDTQYF TGCGCCAGCAGCTCCGGAGCCGGGACAGGGAGTACAGATACGCAGTATTTT
TRBJ1-5 - TRBV28 14 TRBD1 CASIGQGGGQPQHF TGTGCCAGCATTGGACAGGGAGGAGGTCAGCCCCAGCATTTT
TRBJ2-2 few TRBV5-4 15 TRBD2 CASFPRLAGTGELFF TGTGCCAGTTTCCCCAGACTAGCGGGAACCGGGGAGCTGTTTTTT
TRBJ2-7 - TRBV28 16 TRBD1 CASSLHPGTGTYEQYF TGTGCCAGCAGTTTACATCCCGGGACAGGCACCTACGAGCAGTACTTC
TRBJ1-2 - TRBV3-1/TRBV3-2 16 - CASSQDGRAGVYGYTF TGTGCCAGCAGCCAAGACGGCAGGGCGGGGGTCTATGGCTACACCTTC
TRBJ1-2 - TRBV3-1/TRBV3-2 13 - CASSRPNRGGYTF TGTGCCAGCAGCCGCCCGAATCGGGGGGGCTACACCTTC
TRBJ1-2 - TRBV7-9 17 TRBD1 CASSFLGQGADNYGYTF TGTGCCAGCAGCTTTCTCGGACAGGGAGCCGATAACTATGGCTACACCTTC
TRBJ1-1 - TRBV5-1 15 TRBD1 CASSRTGGEGAEAFF TGCGCCAGCAGCAGGACAGGGGGGGAAGGCGCTGAAGCTTTCTTT
TRBJ1-2 - TRBV2 14 TRBD1 CASRARGQWSGYTF TGTGCCAGCAGGGCTAGGGGACAGTGGAGTGGCTACACCTTC
TRBJ1-2 - TRBV6-5 15 TRBD1 CASTEIDRGPYGYTF TGTGCCAGCACCGAGATAGACAGGGGCCCCTATGGCTACACCTTC
TRBJ2-7 - TRBV14 12 - CASTQGSYEQYF TGTGCCAGCACACAGGGTTCCTACGAGCAGTACTTC
TRBJ1-2 few TRBV5-5 13 - CASSLGSDYGYTF TGTGCCAGCAGCCTCGGTAGCGACTATGGCTACACCTTC
TRBJ2-2 - TRBV20-1 11 - CSARGGGELFF TGCAGTGCTAGGGGGGGCGGGGAGCTGTTTTTT
TRBJ1-2 - TRBV24-1 11 - CATSSDYGYTF TGTGCCACCTCCTCGGACTATGGCTACACCTTC
TRBJ1-3 - TRBV28 13 - CASYRAMRNTIYF TGTGCCAGCTACAGGGCTATGCGAAACACCATATATTTT
TRBJ1-3 - TRBV7-3 18 TRBD1 CASSLTRRQGASGNTIYF TGTGCCAGCAGCTTAACGAGGAGACAGGGGGCCTCTGGAAACACCATATATTTT
TRBJ1-1 - TRBV15 13 - CATSRDPNGEAFF TGTGCCACCAGCAGAGATCCTAACGGGGAAGCTTTCTTT
TRBJ2-5 - TRBV27 16 TRBD2 CASSLAKVGGSETQYF TGTGCCAGCAGTTTAGCGAAGGTCGGGGGGTCGGAGACCCAGTACTTC
TRBJ1-6 few TRBV25-1 14 - CASSKGIYNSPLHF TGTGCCAGTAGTAAGGGGATCTATAATTCACCCCTCCACTTT
TRBJ1-5 - TRBV4-1 16 - CASSPRQIGFGQPQHF TGCGCCAGCAGCCCGCGACAAATCGGATTTGGACAGCCCCAGCATTTT
TRBJ2-1 - TRBV27 15 TRBD2 CASTIGTSGGNEQFF TGTGCCAGCACCATAGGGACTAGCGGGGGCAATGAGCAGTTCTTC
TRBJ2-5 once TRBV4-1 16 TRBD2 CASSQYGGGAGETQYF TGCGCCAGCAGCCAATACGGCGGGGGGGCTGGTGAGACCCAGTACTTC
TRBJ2-2 once TRBV5-1 14 TRBD2 CASNSGSRSGELFF TGCGCCAGCAATAGCGGGAGCAGATCCGGGGAGCTGTTTTTT
TRBJ2-6 - TRBV5-1 17 - CASSLVLQFSGANVLTF TGCGCCAGCAGCTTGGTACTCCAATTCTCTGGGGCCAACGTCCTGACTTTC
TRBJ2-1 - TRBV15 14 TRBD1 CATSRGQGDDEQFF TGTGCCACCAGCAGAGGACAGGGGGACGATGAGCAGTTCTTC
TRBJ2-3 - TRBV2 14 - CASRGPVYTDTQYF TGTGCCAGCAGGGGGCCGGTCTATACAGATACGCAGTATTTT